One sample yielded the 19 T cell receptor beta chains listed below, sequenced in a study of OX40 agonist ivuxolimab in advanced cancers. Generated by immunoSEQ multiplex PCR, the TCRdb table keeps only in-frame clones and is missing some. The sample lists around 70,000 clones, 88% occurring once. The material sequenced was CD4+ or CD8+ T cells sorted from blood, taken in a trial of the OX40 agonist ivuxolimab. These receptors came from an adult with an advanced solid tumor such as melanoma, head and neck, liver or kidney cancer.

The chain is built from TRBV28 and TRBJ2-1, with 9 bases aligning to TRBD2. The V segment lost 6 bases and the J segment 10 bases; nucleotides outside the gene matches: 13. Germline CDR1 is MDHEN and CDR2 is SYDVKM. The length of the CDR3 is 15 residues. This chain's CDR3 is CASSNTGTSRYEQFF. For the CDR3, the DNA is TGTGCCAGCAGCAACACCGGGACTAGCCGATACGAGCAGTTCTTC.

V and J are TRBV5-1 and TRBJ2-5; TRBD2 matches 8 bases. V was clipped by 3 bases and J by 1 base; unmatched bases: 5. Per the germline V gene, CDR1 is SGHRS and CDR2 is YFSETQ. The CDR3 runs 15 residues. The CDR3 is CASSSIAGPQETQYF. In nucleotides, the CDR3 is TGCGCCAGCAGCTCAATAGCGGGGCCCCAAGAGACCCAGTACTTC.

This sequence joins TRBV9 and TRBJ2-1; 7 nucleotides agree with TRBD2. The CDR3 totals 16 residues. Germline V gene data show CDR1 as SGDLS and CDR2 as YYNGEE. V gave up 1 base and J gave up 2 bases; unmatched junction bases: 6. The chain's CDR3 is CASSVLASGTYNEQFF. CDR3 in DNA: TGTGCCAGCAGCGTACTTGCTAGCGGAACCTACAATGAGCAGTTCTTC.

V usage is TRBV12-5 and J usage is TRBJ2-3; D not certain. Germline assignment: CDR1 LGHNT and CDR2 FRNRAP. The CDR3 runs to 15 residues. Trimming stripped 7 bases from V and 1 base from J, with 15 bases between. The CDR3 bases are TGTGCTAGTGCCACCCTGGGGTCTGGCACAGATACGCAGTATTTT. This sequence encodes CASATLGSGTDTQYF.

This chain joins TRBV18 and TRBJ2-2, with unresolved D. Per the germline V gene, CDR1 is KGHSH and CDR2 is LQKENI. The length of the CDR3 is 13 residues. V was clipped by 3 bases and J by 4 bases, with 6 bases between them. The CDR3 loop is CASSPAATGELFF. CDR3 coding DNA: TGTGCCAGCTCACCGGCGGCCACCGGGGAGCTGTTTTTT.

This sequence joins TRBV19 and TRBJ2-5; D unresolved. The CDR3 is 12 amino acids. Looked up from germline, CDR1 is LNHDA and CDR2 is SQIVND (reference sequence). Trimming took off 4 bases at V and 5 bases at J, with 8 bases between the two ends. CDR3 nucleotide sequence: TGTGCCAGTAGTACCCTCGGGGAGACCCAGTACTTC. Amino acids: CASSTLGETQYF. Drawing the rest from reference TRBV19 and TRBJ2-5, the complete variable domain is DGGITQSPKYLFRKEGQNVTLSCEQNLNHDAMYWYRQDPGQGLRLIYYSQIVNDFQKGDIAEGYSVSREKKESFPLTVTSAQKNPTAFYLCASSTLGETQYFGPGTRLLVL.

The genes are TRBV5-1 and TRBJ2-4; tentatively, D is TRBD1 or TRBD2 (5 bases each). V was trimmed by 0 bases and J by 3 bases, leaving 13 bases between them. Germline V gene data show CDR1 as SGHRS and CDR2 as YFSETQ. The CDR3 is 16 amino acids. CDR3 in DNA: TGCGCCAGCAGCTTGGTGGTAGGGACGGGCAAAAACATTCAGTACTTC. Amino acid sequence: CASSLVVGTGKNIQYF.

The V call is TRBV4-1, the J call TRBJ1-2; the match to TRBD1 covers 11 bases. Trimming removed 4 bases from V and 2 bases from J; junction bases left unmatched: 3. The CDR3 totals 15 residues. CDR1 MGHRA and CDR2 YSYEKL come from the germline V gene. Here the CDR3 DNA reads TGCGCCAGCAGCCCCCGGGACAGGGGGAACTATGGCTACACCTTC. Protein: CASSPRDRGNYGYTF.

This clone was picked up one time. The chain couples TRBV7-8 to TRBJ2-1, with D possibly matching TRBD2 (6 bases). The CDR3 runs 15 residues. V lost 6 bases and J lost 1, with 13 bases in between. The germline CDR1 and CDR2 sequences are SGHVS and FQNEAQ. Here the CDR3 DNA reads TGTGCCAGCAGACAAGAGGCGGGGTCCTACAATGAGCAGTTCTTC. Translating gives CASRQEAGSYNEQFF.

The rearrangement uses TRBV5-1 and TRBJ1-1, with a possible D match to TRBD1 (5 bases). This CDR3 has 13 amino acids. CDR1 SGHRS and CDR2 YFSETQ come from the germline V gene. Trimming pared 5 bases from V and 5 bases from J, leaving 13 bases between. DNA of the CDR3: TGCGCCAGCAGTCAGGCAGGGTGGACTGAAGCTTTCTTT. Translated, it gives CASSQAGWTEAFF.

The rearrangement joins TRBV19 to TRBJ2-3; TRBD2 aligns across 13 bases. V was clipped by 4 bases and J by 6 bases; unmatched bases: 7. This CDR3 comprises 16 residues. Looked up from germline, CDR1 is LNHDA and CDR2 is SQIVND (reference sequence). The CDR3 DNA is TGTGCCAGTAGTACCTGGACTAGCGGGAGCCCCGATACGCAGTATTTT. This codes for CASSTWTSGSPDTQYF.

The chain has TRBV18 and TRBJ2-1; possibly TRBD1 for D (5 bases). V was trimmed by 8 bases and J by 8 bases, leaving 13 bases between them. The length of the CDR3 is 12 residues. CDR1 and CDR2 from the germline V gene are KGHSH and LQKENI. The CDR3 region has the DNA TGTGCCAGCGGATCAGGGTTCCATGAGCAGTTCTTC. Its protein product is CASGSGFHEQFF.

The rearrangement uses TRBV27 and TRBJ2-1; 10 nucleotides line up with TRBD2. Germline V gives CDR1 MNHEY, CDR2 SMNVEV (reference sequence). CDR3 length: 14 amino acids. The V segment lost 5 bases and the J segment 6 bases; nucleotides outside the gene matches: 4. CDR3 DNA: TGTGCCAGCAGTGCGGGACTAGCGAGCAATGAGCAGTTCTTC. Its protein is CASSAGLASNEQFF.

In DNA, the CDR3 is TGTGCCAGCTCACCTCGGCGGGAGCTCCCCTACGAGCAGTACTTC. Amino acid sequence: CASSPRRELPYEQYF. The J gene is TRBJ2-7, the V gene TRBV18; 7 positions match TRBD2. CDR1 KGHSH and CDR2 LQKENI come from the germline V gene. This CDR3 spans 15 amino acids. With V trimmed by 3 bases and J by 2 bases, 7 bases remained unmatched.

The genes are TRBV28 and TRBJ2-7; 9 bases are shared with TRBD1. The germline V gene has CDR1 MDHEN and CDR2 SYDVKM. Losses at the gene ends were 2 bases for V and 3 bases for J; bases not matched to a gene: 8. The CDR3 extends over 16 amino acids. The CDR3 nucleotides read TGTGCCAGCAGTTTAGGCCTCCCGGGACAGGGCTACGAGCAGTACTTC. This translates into CASSLGLPGQGYEQYF.

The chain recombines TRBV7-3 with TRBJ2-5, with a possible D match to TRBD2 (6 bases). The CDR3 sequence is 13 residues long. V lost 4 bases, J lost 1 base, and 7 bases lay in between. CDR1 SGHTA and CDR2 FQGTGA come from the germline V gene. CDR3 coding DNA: TGTGCCAGCAGCTGGGACTTCCAAGAGACCCAGTACTTC. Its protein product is CASSWDFQETQYF.

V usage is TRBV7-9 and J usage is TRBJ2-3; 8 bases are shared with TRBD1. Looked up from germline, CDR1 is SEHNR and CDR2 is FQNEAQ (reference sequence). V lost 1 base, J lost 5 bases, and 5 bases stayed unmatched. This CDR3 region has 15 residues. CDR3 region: CASSLGQGLRDTQYF. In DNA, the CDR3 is TGTGCCAGCAGCTTAGGACAGGGGCTGAGAGATACGCAGTATTTT.

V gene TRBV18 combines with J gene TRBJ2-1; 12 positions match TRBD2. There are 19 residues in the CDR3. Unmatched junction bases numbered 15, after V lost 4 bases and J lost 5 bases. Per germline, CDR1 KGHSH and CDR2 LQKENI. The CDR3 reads CASSLDGLAGTLSDNEQFF. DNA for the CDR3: TGTGCCAGCTCACTTGACGGACTAGCGGGGACCCTTAGTGACAATGAGCAGTTCTTC.

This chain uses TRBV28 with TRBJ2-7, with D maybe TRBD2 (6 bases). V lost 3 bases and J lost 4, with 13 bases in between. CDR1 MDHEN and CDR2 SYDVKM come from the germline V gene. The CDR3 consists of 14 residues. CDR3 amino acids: CASSLGGKAYEQYF. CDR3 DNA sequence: TGTGCCAGCAGTTTGGGCGGGAAGGCATACGAGCAGTACTTC.